This TCR beta chain is drawn from a study of cytomegalovirus exposure and HLA in healthy donors. Study context: From 170 million or so T cells, an earlier analysis saw 120 million or so unique TCR beta sequences. Findings and caveats of the study: Among immune exposure information, only CMV serostatus was available. A later analysis revealed that TCR association rates differed between HLA loci, peaking at DRB1 and bottoming out at HLA-C.

With respect to this clone: The antigen is not known.

At sampling all donors were nominally healthy, likely with unrecorded immune exposures. The CDR3 loop spans 15 amino acids. Germline lookup yields CDR1 MNHEY and CDR2 SVGAGI. The V and J ends lost 5 bases and 5 bases respectively, with 16 bases between them. Both 60 Vbeta primers and 13 Jbeta primers went into the PCR. TCRdb keeps only in-frame clones here, not all; method: immunoSEQ multiplex PCR. The sample contains roughly 180,000 clones, around 80% of which appear only once. The chain joins TRBV6-5 to TRBJ1-5; a weak D match, TRBD1 (5 bases). Sequenced: PBMCs. The TCR originated in a woman in her 30s in good health and CMV-seronegative. The chain's CDR3 is CASSLGAREDQPQHF. The CDR3 bases are TGTGCCAGCAGTCTAGGGGCCAGAGAGGATCAGCCCCAGCATTTT.